This T cell receptor (beta chain) was observed in a study of blood T cells in healthy people across ages. Across the whole study: Through template switching, about one barcoded beta molecule was captured per two T cells, as measured in model experiments. Study-level points and caveats: Long-lived donors carried more naive CD4+ cells and greater diversity than aged donors. In older individuals, TCR beta diversity per million T cells was lower, falling roughly linearly with age.

Sample-barcoded 5' priming and a J-beta primer mix drove a second PCR of roughly 7 to 11 cycles. Any given sample supplied a minimum of 3 million CDR3-containing paired-end reads. TCRdb re-called the 5' RACE reads with MiXCR, one entry per CDR3 protein. The sample holds hundreds of thousands of distinct CDR3 sequences, over 40% seen once. About this clonotype: The antigen is undetermined.

V was pared by 4 bases and J by 6 bases, with 25 bases of the junction left unmatched. In germline, CDR1 is LGHNA, CDR2 YNFKEQ. The CDR3 sequence is 21 residues long. The V and J genes are TRBV4-2 and TRBJ2-2; 8 positions match TRBD2. Material: blood. This clonotype was sampled from an elderly woman in good health. The CDR3 coding sequence is TGTGCCAGCAGCCGCGACAAGATATTAAAGGGTGGGACTAGAAGTTCCGGGGAGCTGTTTTTT. Residues: CASSRDKILKGGTRSSGELFF.